These 17 T cell receptor beta chains came from one sample sequenced in a study of blood T cell repertoires in COVID-19. Repertoires were generated with immunoSEQ multiplex PCR, while TCRdb's copy carries only in-frame clones and drops some. Among 150,000 to 200,000 clones, roughly 87% were seen once, and the ten largest hold 3% to 4%. Sequencing was performed on peripheral blood. Every receptor here comes from a woman aged 55-75 years who had recovered from COVID-19.

The chain employs TRBV30 and TRBJ1-1, with 11 nucleotides matching TRBD1. Germline trimming cut 2 bases from V and 0 bases from J; bases unmatched to any gene: 5. The CDR3 loop spans 16 amino acids. The germline V gene has CDR1 GTSNPN and CDR2 SVGIG (reference sequence). The CDR3 DNA sequence: TGTGCCTGGAGTATTGGGACAGGGGGAATGAACACTGAAGCTTTCTTT. This gives the protein CAWSIGTGGMNTEAFF.

On this clone itself: Other DNA sequences in this sample translate to the same CDR3. The chain employs TRBV2 and TRBJ1-5; no clear D. Germline V lookup: CDR1 SNHLY, CDR2 FYNNEI. V was shortened by 2 bases and J by 3 bases, with 11 bases between the two germline ends. This CDR3 contains 15 residues. CDR3 bases: TGTGCCAGCAGTGAACAGGTAACGGTCAATCAGCCCCAGCATTTT. It specifies CASSEQVTVNQPQHF.

The J gene is TRBJ2-1, the V gene TRBV5-4; 8 bases map to TRBD2. From germline, CDR1 is SGHNT and CDR2 YYREEE (reference sequence). The CDR3 consists of 14 residues. V trimming: 3 bases; J trimming: 4 bases; junction bases outside the gene matches: 3. The DNA of the CDR3 is TGTGCCAGCAGCTCGGGACTAGAATACAATGAGCAGTTCTTC. As protein: CASSSGLEYNEQFF. The full variable domain, its missing parts supplied by reference TRBV5-4 and TRBJ2-1, is ETGVTQSPTHLIKTRGQQVTLRCSSQSGHNTVSWYQQALGQGPQFIFQYYREEENGRGNFPPRFSGLQFPNYSSELNVNALELDDSALYLCASSSGLEYNEQFFGPGTRLTVL.

J is TRBJ2-7 and V is TRBV27, with TRBD1 identical over 7 bases. There are 14 residues in the CDR3. Per the germline V gene, CDR1 is MNHEY and CDR2 is SMNVEV (reference sequence). With 3 bases clipped from V and 0 bases from J, the junction kept 2 bases outside the gene matches. CDR3 DNA: TGTGCCAGCAGTTTGGGGACAGCCTCCTACGAGCAGTACTTC. It specifies CASSLGTASYEQYF.

The J gene is TRBJ2-1, the V gene TRBV4-2; 9 positions match TRBD1. This CDR3 contains 18 residues. V shed 0 bases, J shed 1 base, and the junction held 7 bases outside the gene matches. Germline V gene sequence: CDR1 LGHNA, CDR2 YNFKEQ. For the CDR3, the DNA is TGTGCCAGCAGCCAAGATAGGGACAGGGTCAAATCCTACAATGAGCAGTTCTTC. Its protein product is CASSQDRDRVKSYNEQFF.

This clone was counted a few times. The chain has TRBV5-1 and TRBJ1-2; 8 nucleotides agree with TRBD1. The J segment lost 6 bases and the V segment lost 3 bases, leaving 7 bases of the junction unmatched. The germline V gene has CDR1 SGHRS and CDR2 YFSETQ. This CDR3 comprises 14 residues. In DNA form, the CDR3 reads TGCGCCAGCAGCTCTGACAGGGGATCGGATGGCTACACCTTC. The encoded protein is CASSSDRGSDGYTF.

This chain uses TRBV28 with TRBJ1-4; 11 bases fit TRBD1. The CDR3 is made up of 17 amino acids. Germline loops: CDR1 MDHEN, CDR2 SYDVKM. With V trimmed by 6 bases and J by 6 bases, 12 bases remained unmatched. This CDR3 reads CASRYTTGQGEDEKLFF. In nucleotides, the CDR3 is TGTGCCAGCAGGTATACCACGGGACAGGGGGAGGATGAAAAACTGTTTTTT.

This sequence joins TRBV4-1 and TRBJ2-2, with 8 bases identical to TRBD2. Germline V gene lookup returns CDR1 MGHRA and CDR2 YSYEKL. The CDR3 consists of 17 residues. Trimming at V came to 3 bases and at J to 4 bases, leaving 10 bases not matched to a gene. The CDR3 loop is CASSHGGGSGGTGELFF. CDR3 coding DNA: TGCGCCAGCAGCCACGGGGGGGGCTCCGGAGGCACCGGGGAGCTGTTTTTT.

The V and J genes are TRBV6-1 and TRBJ1-2; D is uncertain. V gave up 2 bases and J gave up 1 base, with 8 bases separating them. This CDR3 comprises 14 residues. Looked up from germline, CDR1 is MNHNS and CDR2 is SASEGT. This CDR3 is CASSEFDNNYGYTF. The CDR3 region has the DNA TGTGCCAGCAGTGAATTTGACAATAACTATGGCTACACCTTC.

This clone was found once. V usage is TRBV5-1 and J usage is TRBJ2-5, with TRBD2 matching over 9 bases. The V and J ends lost 4 bases and 5 bases, in that order; junction bases with no gene match: 9. The CDR3 runs to 15 residues. Per the germline V gene, CDR1 is SGHRS and CDR2 is YFSETQ. CDR3 loop: CASSRGGGAMETQYF. CDR3 DNA: TGCGCCAGCAGCCGTGGCGGGGGGGCCATGGAGACCCAGTACTTC.

The V and J genes are TRBV4-1 and TRBJ1-5; TRBD1 matches 7 bases. The CDR3 has 13 amino acids. The ends lost 8 bases at V and 9 bases at J; junction bases unmatched: 10. CDR1 is MGHRA and CDR2 is YSYEKL in the germline V gene. The CDR3 reads CASSGTVVGPQHF. The CDR3 DNA is TGCGCCAGCTCGGGGACAGTTGTTGGGCCCCAGCATTTT.

The genes are TRBV11-3 and TRBJ2-2; 9 bases fit TRBD1. The ends lost 5 bases at V and 3 bases at J; junction bases unmatched: 4. The CDR3 contains 15 residues. Germline lookup yields CDR1 SGHNT and CDR2 YENEEA. The CDR3 DNA follows: TGTGCCAGCAGCCGGGGACAGGGAGACACCGGGGAGCTGTTTTTT. It encodes CASSRGQGDTGELFF.

The chain joins TRBV5-6 to TRBJ2-1, with TRBD2 matching over 8 bases. Germline CDR1 is SGHDT and CDR2 is YYEEEE. The CDR3 sequence is 18 residues long. V dropped 4 bases and J dropped 3; count of bases not matched to a gene: 15. The CDR3 protein is CASSPREGRLALYNEQFF. CDR3 coding DNA: TGTGCCAGCAGCCCCCGAGAGGGTCGACTAGCGCTCTACAATGAGCAGTTCTTC.

This chain joins TRBV19 and TRBJ2-1, with TRBD2 matching 8 bases. This CDR3 spans 16 amino acids. The trim removed 1 base at V and 7 bases at J, leaving 9 bases unmatched. Germline CDR1 LNHDA, CDR2 SQIVND (reference sequence). In nucleotides, the CDR3 is TGTGCCAGTAGTATAGTGTTCGCGGGGGGTGGGAATGAGCAGTTCTTC. The encoded protein is CASSIVFAGGGNEQFF.

The CDR3 is CASSLAREKLFF. CDR3 DNA sequence: TGTGCCAGCAGTTTAGCGCGCGAAAAACTGTTTTTT. The rearrangement uses TRBV12-3 or TRBV12-4 and TRBJ1-4; unclear D gene. The V and J ends lost 0 bases and 8 bases respectively, with 4 bases between them. The CDR3 is made up of 12 amino acids.

This chain joins TRBV7-2 and TRBJ2-3; TRBD2 aligns across 7 bases. The CDR3 is made up of 14 amino acids. V shed 1 base and J 4 bases; nucleotides not matched to a gene: 2. The V gene's germline CDR1 is SGHTA and CDR2 FQGNSA. CDR3 nucleotides: TGTGCCAGCAGCTTAGATCGGGGGGCAGATACGCAGTATTTT. Amino acids: CASSLDRGADTQYF.

This chain uses TRBV6-1 with TRBJ1-4; D is undetermined. Trimming stripped 4 bases from V and 5 bases from J, with 17 bases between. The CDR3 runs 16 residues. Per the germline V gene, CDR1 is MNHNS and CDR2 is SASEGT. CDR3 sequence reads: CASSASRGRRNEKLFF. The CDR3 nucleotides are TGTGCCAGCAGTGCCTCCCGAGGGAGACGGAATGAAAAACTGTTTTTT.